Here is one T cell receptor beta chain with its context. As yet, its antigen is unknown. The sample belongs to a study of yellow fever vaccine responses in identical twins. TCRdb reprocessed the RT-PCR reads with MiXCR, giving one entry per CDR3 protein. The table records approximately 11,000 distinct CDR3 sequences, approximately 80% of them present only once. Germline trimming cut 3 bases from V and 8 bases from J; bases unmatched to any gene: 7. The germline V gene has CDR1 LNHNV and CDR2 YYDKDF (reference sequence). This CDR3 region has 15 residues. Whole-study results and caveats: After vaccination, twins' T cell response reportedly seemed partly convergent, partly personalized.

This sequence was found in a woman in her late teens or twenties who received the yellow fever vaccine. This rearrangement joins TRBV15 to TRBJ2-1, with TRBD2 matching 10 bases. The source was T cells from blood (PBMCs), unsorted or a sorted subset (not recorded which), collected before or after yellow fever vaccination (not recorded which). The CDR3 DNA reads as TGTGCCACCAGCAGGTCAGCGGGGGGGGGCGATGAGCAGTTCTTC. Its translation is CATSRSAGGGDEQFF.